The 15 T cell receptor beta chains in this list originate from one sample, sequenced in a study of technical replicates of blood from several donors. Data came from immunoSEQ multiplex PCR; TCRdb stores just in-frame clones and leaves some out. In the table there are approximately 79,000 clones, approximately 91% of which are singletons. Sample: T cells isolated from PBMCs. The origin of the receptors is a human donor in good health.

The sample holds a few counts of this clone. The chain carries TRBV29-1 and TRBJ1-1; 7 positions agree with TRBD1. CDR1 SQVTM and CDR2 ANQGSEA come from the germline V gene. V shed 6 bases and J 4 bases; nucleotides not matched to a gene: 5. The CDR3 length is 12 residues. The CDR3 region is CSVGQWGTEAFF. CDR3 nucleotides: TGCAGCGTGGGACAGTGGGGCACTGAAGCTTTCTTT.

A word on this clone: This same CDR3 is encoded by further DNA sequences in the sample. The CDR3 sequence: CSARRETQYF. CDR3 coding DNA: TGCAGTGCTAGACGAGAGACCCAGTACTTC. The gene calls are TRBV20-1 and TRBJ2-5; D remains unclear. The CDR3 is 10 amino acids. The V end was cut by 2 bases, the J end by 4 bases, with 2 bases between. CDR1 is DFQATT, CDR2 SNEGSKA, per germline (reference sequence).

The chain links TRBV5-6 to TRBJ2-3; D is unresolved. Between the trimmed V and J ends, which lost 1 base and 1 base, there was a span of 4 bases. CDR1 SGHDT and CDR2 YYEEEE come from the germline V gene. This CDR3 has 13 amino acids. CDR3 amino acids: CASSLRGTDTQYF. The DNA of the CDR3 is TGTGCCAGCAGCTTGCGAGGCACAGATACGCAGTATTTT.

The chain links TRBV15 to TRBJ2-1, with D possibly TRBD2 on 5 matching bases. The CDR3 totals 16 residues. V lost 5 bases, J lost 5 bases, and 19 bases lay in between. In germline, CDR1 is LNHNV, CDR2 YYDKDF (reference sequence). Here the CDR3 DNA reads TGTGCCACCAGCGACCGAACGGGGAATTCGAACAATGAGCAGTTCTTC. Translating it yields CATSDRTGNSNNEQFF.

The V gene is TRBV19, the J gene TRBJ2-5; TRBD2 is a possible D gene (5 bases). Looked up from germline, CDR1 is LNHDA and CDR2 is SQIVND (reference sequence). The CDR3 loop spans 14 amino acids. With 3 bases removed from V and 0 bases from J, the gap between germline ends came to 8 bases. The CDR3 sequence: CASSMAADQETQYF. DNA of the CDR3: TGTGCCAGTAGTATGGCAGCGGACCAAGAGACCCAGTACTTC.

This chain joins TRBV4-2 and TRBJ2-7, with TRBD1 matching 9 bases. Germline CDR1 LGHNA, CDR2 YNFKEQ. The CDR3 runs 17 residues. The ends lost 0 bases at V and 3 bases at J; junction bases unmatched: 9. The CDR3 bases are TGTGCCAGCAGCCAAGACCTACAGGGGGCGGTTTACTACGAGCAGTACTTC. Its protein product is CASSQDLQGAVYYEQYF.

This chain connects TRBV29-1 to TRBJ2-1; 11 positions match TRBD2. Germline assignment: CDR1 SQVTM and CDR2 ANQGSEA. CDR3 length equals 14 residues. V shed 6 bases and J 7 bases; nucleotides not matched to a gene: 8. CDR3 region: CSVAIAGGLNEQFF. The CDR3 DNA reads TGCAGCGTGGCGATAGCGGGAGGGTTGAATGAGCAGTTCTTC.

The genes are TRBV9 and TRBJ2-1; 9 bases match TRBD2. The CDR3 is 15 amino acids. The germline gives CDR1 SGDLS, CDR2 YYNGEE. J gave up 3 bases and V 4 bases, and 5 bases lay outside the gene matches. In DNA, the CDR3 is TGTGCCAGCAGCCGAGCTAGCGGGAACTACAATGAGCAGTTCTTC. This encodes CASSRASGNYNEQFF.

This clone was seen a single time. The V gene is TRBV5-1, the J gene TRBJ2-1; D might be TRBD2 (6 bases). Germline values: CDR1 SGHRS, CDR2 YFSETQ. The CDR3 runs to 15 residues. V was clipped by 7 bases and J by 0 bases, with 14 bases between them. CDR3 nucleotides: TGCGCCAGCCAGGTTGGGGGGATCTCCTACAATGAGCAGTTCTTC. It encodes CASQVGGISYNEQFF.

This clone was seen more than once but under ten times. This chain uses TRBV27 with TRBJ1-2; TRBD1 matches at 9 bases. From germline, CDR1 is MNHEY and CDR2 SMNVEV (reference sequence). This CDR3 is built from 13 residues. V trimming: 4 bases; J trimming: 7 bases; junction bases outside the gene matches: 4. The CDR3 protein is CASSSGQGIGYTF. The CDR3 DNA reads TGTGCCAGCAGTTCCGGACAGGGGATTGGCTACACCTTC.

The V call is TRBV6-5, the J call TRBJ2-1, with D possibly being TRBD2 (5 bases). This CDR3 is 14 amino acids long. Trimming removed 2 bases from V and 4 bases from J, with 9 bases in between. From germline, CDR1 is MNHEY and CDR2 SVGAGI. The CDR3 coding sequence is TGTGCCAGCAGTTACGGACTGACGTACAATGAGCAGTTCTTC. Translated, it gives CASSYGLTYNEQFF.

This sequence joins TRBV28 and TRBJ2-1, with 10 bases matching TRBD1. Germline V gives CDR1 MDHEN, CDR2 SYDVKM. The CDR3 is made up of 16 amino acids. V lost 3 bases, J lost 3 bases, and 5 bases stayed unmatched. CDR3 bases: TGTGCCAGCAGTTTTCAGACAGGGGGCTTCTACAATGAGCAGTTCTTC. This sequence encodes CASSFQTGGFYNEQFF.

The V gene is TRBV28, the J gene TRBJ2-7, with TRBD1 identical over 7 bases. The V gene end was trimmed by 2 bases and the J gene end by 2 bases; junction bases not matched to a gene: 0. Germline loops: CDR1 MDHEN, CDR2 SYDVKM. The CDR3 loop spans 13 amino acids. The CDR3 DNA follows: TGTGCCAGCAGTTTACAGGGGGCCTACGAGCAGTACTTC. It encodes CASSLQGAYEQYF.

The V call is TRBV6-1, the J call TRBJ2-7; D gene ambiguous. Per germline, CDR1 MNHNS and CDR2 SASEGT. V lost 3 bases, J lost 4 bases, and 4 bases lay in between. This CDR3 comprises 11 residues. CDR3 in amino acids: CASSDSYEQYF. The CDR3 nucleotides read TGTGCCAGCAGTGATTCGTACGAGCAGTACTTC.

The CDR3 sequence is CASRFRAEEHTDTQYF. The DNA for the CDR3 is TGTGCCAGCAGGTTCCGTGCGGAGGAACACACAGATACGCAGTATTTT. The chain links TRBV27 to TRBJ2-3, with D tentatively TRBD2 (5 bases). The CDR3 spans 16 residues. CDR1 and CDR2 from the germline V gene are MNHEY and SMNVEV (reference sequence). V lost 6 bases and J 2 bases, leaving 18 bases between the germline ends.